Sequencing of this TCR beta chain was carried out in a study of blood T cell repertoires in COVID-19. The wider study: Researchers got acute and convalescent COVID-19 samples from the United States, Italy and Spain. The cDNA or gDNA used as material had been derived from T cells, B-cell-depleted T cells, or PBMCs.

As handled by the study authors: From reference gene primer amplification, estimates of nucleated cell counts were derived. TCRdb keeps only in-frame clones here, not all; method: immunoSEQ multiplex PCR. Clone size and the V and J calls come from that table; the DNA yielded D and trimming. The sample lists about 67,000 clones; roughly 87% were seen once. J gave up 7 bases and V 6 bases, and 8 bases lay outside the gene matches. The CDR3 is 14 residues long. Germline CDR1 reads SQVTM; CDR2 reads ANQGSEA. The receptor was isolated from an elderly woman with acute or convalescent COVID-19. Sequences were obtained from peripheral blood. V and J are TRBV29-1 and TRBJ1-6, with 8 bases fitting TRBD1. The CDR3 reads CSVLLGTGNSPLHF. In nucleotides, the CDR3 is TGCAGCGTCTTACTAGGGACAGGCAATTCACCCCTCCACTTT.